The rows below give T cell receptor beta chains drawn from one sample of a study of blood T cells in healthy people across ages. TCRdb redid the calling of the 5' RACE reads with MiXCR, one entry per CDR3 protein. The table records about 770,000 distinct CDR3 sequences, around 45% of them present only once. The sequenced sample was blood. The receptor set was obtained from a man between 60 and 70 years old in good health. Both conserved end residues are part of each CDR3. A D gene is named only where the DNA matches it firmly. Where a row states a size, it is once, few, many or the class of an expanded clone; other rows omit it.

size	D	V	J	CDR3	DNA
many	.	TRBV27	TRBJ2-5	CASSLSADETQYF	TGTGCCAGCAGTTTATCCGCCGATGAGACCCAGTACTTC
.	.	TRBV6-4	TRBJ1-1	CASSVVRGTEAFF	TGTGCCAGCAGTGTGGTTAGAGGCACTGAAGCTTTCTTT
.	TRBD1	TRBV5-1	TRBJ2-6	CASSLEIGQGHGANVLTF	TGCGCCAGCAGCTTGGAGATAGGACAGGGGCATGGGGCCAACGTCCTGACTTTC
few	.	TRBV6-2/TRBV6-3	TRBJ2-7	CASSQLLSTGSSYEQYF	TGTGCCAGCAGCCAGCTCCTTTCGACTGGGAGCTCCTACGAGCAGTACTTC
once	.	TRBV20-1	TRBJ1-6	CSARGHSPLHF	TGCAGTGCTAGGGGACATTCACCCCTCCACTTT
many	TRBD1	TRBV10-3	TRBJ2-5	CAIRPGQDKQGQYF	TGTGCCATCAGGCCGGGACAGGACAAGCAAGGGCAGTACTTC
.	TRBD1	TRBV20-1	TRBJ1-2	CSARVPGGGYGYTF	TGCAGTGCTAGAGTGCCAGGGGGCGGCTACGGCTACACCTTC
few	TRBD2	TRBV29-1	TRBJ2-3	CSVVSSGGADTQYF	TGCAGCGTTGTGTCTAGCGGGGGGGCAGATACGCAGTATTTT
.	.	TRBV5-1	TRBJ2-1	CASSLVTSSSYNEQFF	TGCGCCAGCAGCTTGGTGACTTCAAGCTCCTACAATGAGCAGTTCTTC
.	.	TRBV11-3	TRBJ2-5	CASSSRQRRETQYF	TGTGCCAGCAGCTCCCGACAGCGCCGGGAGACCCAGTACTTC
few	.	TRBV4-3	TRBJ2-3	CASSQVASRTDTQYF	TGCGCCAGCAGCCAAGTCGCATCCCGCACAGATACGCAGTATTTT
few	TRBD2	TRBV6-5	TRBJ2-2	CASSSGLAGTGELFF	TGTGCCAGCAGTTCCGGACTAGCCGGGACCGGGGAGCTGTTTTTT
few	.	TRBV7-2	TRBJ2-1	CASSPTPGNNEQFF	TGTGCCAGCAGCCCCACCCCGGGGAACAATGAGCAGTTCTTC
few	.	TRBV4-3	TRBJ1-4	CASSQRPGALNEKLFF	TGCGCCAGCAGCCAAAGACCGGGGGCTCTTAATGAAAAACTGTTTTTT
few	TRBD1	TRBV13	TRBJ2-5	CASSSTGTGGRETQYF	TGTGCCAGCAGCTCAACCGGGACAGGAGGCCGAGAGACCCAGTACTTC
few	TRBD1	TRBV29-1	TRBJ1-6	CSVRLQGYSPLHF	TGCAGCGTCCGCTTACAGGGGTACTCACCCCTCCACTTT
.	.	TRBV27	TRBJ1-1	CASSLVWNTEAFF	TGTGCCAGCAGTTTAGTTTGGAACACTGAAGCTTTCTTT
few	.	TRBV27	TRBJ1-2	CASTLRGASAYGYTF	TGTGCCAGCACTCTTCGGGGGGCCAGCGCCTATGGCTACACCTTC
.	TRBD2	TRBV5-6	TRBJ2-2	CASSLGLAGTANTGELFF	TGTGCCAGCAGCTTGGGACTAGCGGGAACAGCGAACACCGGGGAGCTGTTTTTT
.	.	TRBV5-6	TRBJ2-3	CASHVLPSTDTQYF	TGTGCCAGCCATGTCCTCCCCAGCACAGATACGCAGTATTTT
.	.	TRBV6-1	TRBJ2-5	CASSDTPRNQETQYF	TGTGCCAGCAGTGACACTCCGAGGAACCAAGAGACCCAGTACTTC
many	TRBD2	TRBV29-1	TRBJ2-1	CSAHGLKRGHNEQFF	TGCAGCGCCCATGGACTGAAGCGGGGGCACAATGAGCAGTTCTTC
few	.	TRBV7-9	TRBJ2-1	CASSPGINNEQFF	TGTGCCAGCAGCCCCGGGATAAACAATGAGCAGTTCTTC
.	.	TRBV13	TRBJ2-7	CASSFRTGLTYEQYF	TGTGCCAGCAGCTTTAGAACAGGGCTTACCTACGAGCAGTACTTC
few	TRBD2	TRBV5-5	TRBJ2-1	CASSLGTSTYNEQFF	TGTGCCAGCAGCTTGGGGACTAGTACCTACAATGAGCAGTTCTTC
few	TRBD2	TRBV9	TRBJ2-1	CASSGTGGPNNEQFF	TGTGCCAGCAGCGGTACGGGGGGGCCCAACAATGAGCAGTTCTTC
.	TRBD2	TRBV20-1	TRBJ2-7	CSAYRTSGDHEQYF	TGCAGTGCTTACAGGACTAGCGGGGACCATGAGCAGTACTTC
few	.	TRBV29-1	TRBJ2-1	CSVFLTGNEQFF	TGCAGCGTCTTTCTAACAGGGAATGAGCAGTTCTTC
.	.	TRBV20-1	TRBJ2-5	CSARSFGGQETQYF	TGCAGTGCTAGGTCCTTTGGGGGGCAAGAGACCCAGTACTTC
.	.	TRBV13	TRBJ1-1	CASSPRSRGRNTEAFF	TGTGCCAGCAGCCCCAGAAGCAGGGGTAGGAACACTGAAGCTTTCTTT